Listed below are T cell receptor beta chains from one sample, sequenced in a study of CD8+ T cells in alopecia areata. Libraries were prepared by immunoSEQ multiplex PCR; TCRdb keeps only in-frame clonotypes and omits some of them. The sample includes roughly 120,000 clones, around 53% of them seen just once. The source was CD8+ T cells sorted from blood, collected at week 24, from a patient treated with tofacitinib. The receptors come from a human donor with alopecia areata. Each CDR3 is given with its conserved first and last residue. D genes are given only for firm matches. Part of the rows lack a size; the others show once, few, many or a class for expanded clones.

>TRBJ1-2|.|TRBV27|.
CASSTLDRPYGYTF
TGTGCCAGCAGTACCCTGGACAGACCTTATGGCTACACCTTC
>TRBJ2-5|.|TRBV2|.
CASRYGTRQETQYF
TGTGCCAGCCGCTACGGGACTCGTCAAGAGACCCAGTACTTC
>TRBJ1-6|.|TRBV7-9|.
CASSSLTGSESSYNSPLHF
TGTGCCAGCAGCTCACTCACAGGGAGCGAGAGCTCCTATAATTCACCCCTCCACTTT
>TRBJ2-2|TRBD1|TRBV27|.
CASSLDRDTGELFF
TGTGCCAGCAGTTTAGACAGGGACACCGGGGAGCTGTTTTTT
>TRBJ2-1|TRBD2|TRBV29-1|.
CSVEGTSGGLEQFF
TGCAGCGTTGAAGGCACTAGCGGGGGCCTTGAGCAGTTCTTC
>TRBJ2-1|TRBD2|TRBV27|.
CASSLSGGPYNEQFF
TGTGCCAGCAGTTTGAGCGGGGGGCCCTACAATGAGCAGTTCTTC
>TRBJ2-7|TRBD1|TRBV27|few
CASSFGTGYEQYF
TGTGCCAGCAGTTTCGGGACAGGGTACGAGCAGTACTTC
>TRBJ2-7|TRBD1|TRBV4-3|once
CASSLRDRSYEQYF
TGCGCCAGCAGCCTTCGGGACAGAAGCTACGAGCAGTACTTC
>TRBJ1-2|TRBD1|TRBV27|.
CASSLGTGTGYTF
TGTGCCAGCAGTTTAGGGACAGGGACGGGCTACACCTTC
>TRBJ2-7|.|TRBV6-6|.
CASSYSDLESYEQYF
TGTGCCAGCAGTTACTCGGACCTTGAGTCCTACGAGCAGTACTTC
>TRBJ1-1|.|TRBV6-5|.
CVTGRWDTEAFF
TGTGTCACAGGGAGGTGGGACACTGAAGCTTTCTTT
>TRBJ1-5|.|TRBV18|.
CASSPNRDYSNQPQHF
TGTGCCAGCTCACCCAACAGGGATTATAGCAATCAGCCCCAGCATTTT
>TRBJ2-1|TRBD1|TRBV5-6|few
CASSQGTGLNYNEQFF
TGTGCCAGCAGCCAGGGGACAGGGCTAAACTACAATGAGCAGTTCTTC
>TRBJ1-6|.|TRBV4-2|few
CASSQDWVHSPLHF
TGTGCCAGCAGCCAAGATTGGGTACATTCACCCCTCCACTTT
>TRBJ2-7|.|TRBV11-2|few
CASSLEREGTVYEQYF
TGTGCCAGCAGCTTAGAAAGGGAGGGGACAGTCTACGAGCAGTACTTC
>TRBJ2-1|TRBD2|TRBV7-9|.
CASSPPLTSGSYNEQFF
TGTGCCAGCAGCCCACCTCTCACTAGCGGCTCCTACAATGAGCAGTTCTTC
>TRBJ1-1|.|TRBV20-1|few
CSARDETEAFF
TGCAGTGCTAGAGATGAGACTGAAGCTTTCTTT
>TRBJ2-7|.|TRBV29-1|few
CSVEDRGRSYEQYF
TGCAGCGTTGAAGATCGAGGTCGGAGTTACGAGCAGTACTTC
>TRBJ2-1|.|TRBV4-1|once
CASSQVVGRQFF
TGCGCCAGCAGCCAAGTGGTGGGCCGGCAGTTCTTC
>TRBJ2-7|.|TRBV19|.
CASSIQDSYEQYF
TGTGCCAGTAGTATCCAGGACAGCTACGAGCAGTACTTC
>TRBJ2-3|TRBD2|TRBV4-3|.
CASSQDRSGGYTDTQYF
TGCGCCAGCAGCCAAGATCGTAGCGGGGGGTACACAGATACGCAGTATTTT
>TRBJ2-7|.|TRBV5-6|.
CASSLAKDSTYEQYF
TGTGCCAGCAGCTTGGCCAAGGACAGCACCTACGAGCAGTACTTC
>TRBJ2-4|TRBD1|TRBV2|few
CASSELPGTALAKNIQYF
TGTGCCAGCAGTGAATTACCCGGGACAGCTTTAGCCAAAAACATTCAGTACTTC
>TRBJ1-2|.|TRBV7-9|few
CASSLGLNYGYTF
TGTGCCAGCAGCCTGGGCCTCAACTATGGCTACACCTTC
>TRBJ1-2|.|TRBV7-9|few
CASNDTPDGYTF
TGTGCCAGCAACGACACCCCAGATGGCTACACCTTC
>TRBJ2-7|.|TRBV9|.
CASSPYSYEQYF
TGTGCCAGCAGCCCCTACTCCTACGAGCAGTACTTC
>TRBJ2-3|TRBD2|TRBV30|.
CAWSVLAGGTDTQYF
TGTGCCTGGAGTGTACTAGCGGGGGGCACAGATACGCAGTATTTT
>TRBJ1-1|.|TRBV4-3|.
CASSSTEGNTEAFF
TGCGCCAGCAGCTCGACGGAGGGGAACACTGAAGCTTTCTTT
>TRBJ1-2|.|TRBV14|.
CASSQEVSGYGYTF
TGTGCCAGCAGCCAAGAAGTATCGGGATATGGCTACACCTTC
>TRBJ2-7|.|TRBV11-2|few
CASSSLAKGGAYEQYF
TGTGCCAGCAGCTCTTTGGCGAAAGGGGGGGCCTACGAGCAGTACTTC
>TRBJ1-5|TRBD1|TRBV27|few
CASSPPDREGTNDQPQHF
TGTGCCAGCAGTCCGCCCGACAGGGAGGGCACCAATGATCAGCCCCAGCATTTT
>TRBJ1-1|TRBD1|TRBV27|.
CASSPWTGTTEAFF
TGTGCCAGCAGTCCGTGGACAGGGACGACTGAAGCTTTCTTT
>TRBJ2-7|.|TRBV4-2|few
CASSQEEGGSNEQYF
TGTGCCAGCAGCCAAGAGGAGGGGGGCAGCAACGAGCAGTACTTC
>TRBJ2-5|TRBD2|TRBV7-8|.
CASSLVPSGGEGETQYF
TGTGCCAGCAGCCTAGTCCCTAGCGGGGGTGAAGGAGAGACCCAGTACTTC
>TRBJ1-1|.|TRBV11-2|.
CASSGSGNTEAFF
TGTGCCAGCAGCGGATCGGGGAACACTGAAGCTTTCTTT
>TRBJ2-7|.|TRBV4-1|.
CASSLNQDFSYEQYF
TGCGCCAGCAGCCTCAACCAGGACTTTTCCTACGAGCAGTACTTC
>TRBJ1-1|.|TRBV25-1|.
CASSMTAEAFF
TGTGCCAGCAGCATGACAGCGGAGGCTTTCTTT
>TRBJ1-2|TRBD1|TRBV30|.
CAWGTGEIGYTF
TGTGCCTGGGGGACAGGGGAAATTGGCTACACCTTC
>TRBJ2-1|.|TRBV27|.
CASSLTLQGNEQFF
TGTGCCAGCAGTTTAACCCTTCAGGGCAATGAGCAGTTCTTC
>TRBJ2-7|TRBD1|TRBV29-1|.
CSVRTGGNYEQYF
TGCAGCGTCCGGACAGGGGGCAACTACGAGCAGTACTTC
>TRBJ2-7|TRBD2|TRBV7-9|.
CASSSTGTSSVEQYF
TGTGCCAGCAGCTCCACCGGGACTAGTTCGGTCGAGCAGTACTTC
>TRBJ1-5|TRBD1|TRBV19|.
CASSKDREGNQPQHF
TGTGCCAGTAGTAAGGACAGGGAAGGCAATCAGCCCCAGCATTTT
>TRBJ2-3|TRBD2|TRBV11-2|.
CASSLAPGLAGGTDTQYF
TGTGCCAGCAGCTTAGCCCCGGGACTAGCGGGGGGCACAGATACGCAGTATTTT
>TRBJ2-2|.|TRBV6-6|.
CASSYSGIRGTGELFF
TGTGCCAGCAGTTATTCCGGGATCCGGGGCACCGGGGAGCTGTTTTTT
>TRBJ2-7|.|TRBV2|.
CASGPVSYEQYF
TGTGCCAGCGGTCCAGTCTCCTACGAGCAGTACTTC
>TRBJ2-1|.|TRBV6-1|.
CASSEMENEQFF
TGTGCCAGCAGTGAAATGGAGAATGAGCAGTTCTTC
>TRBJ2-4|TRBD2|TRBV30|.
CAWNGLAENIQYF
TGTGCCTGGAACGGACTAGCGGAAAACATTCAGTACTTC